These 18 T cell receptor beta chains originate from one sample sequenced in a study of siplizumab effects on memory and regulatory T cells. TCRdb's table, derived via immunoSEQ multiplex PCR, lists solely in-frame clones and lacks some. The repertoire holds about 100,000 clones, with nearly 95% as singletons. Material: Tregs sorted from blood. These receptors originate from a human donor in good health.

This clone has a single count. This rearrangement joins TRBV5-5 to TRBJ2-2, with D unclear. V shed 3 bases and J shed 5 bases, with 11 bases lying between them. This CDR3 has 14 amino acids. Germline CDR1 is SGHKS and CDR2 is YYEKEE (reference sequence). The DNA for the CDR3 is TGTGCCAGCAGCTCTGGAGCTGGTACCGGGGAGCTGTTTTTT. Its translation: CASSSGAGTGELFF.

The chain links TRBV5-4 to TRBJ1-5; no reliable D call. The length of the CDR3 is 14 residues. Germline CDR1 reads SGHNT; CDR2 reads YYREEE (reference sequence). Trimming stripped 1 base from V and 3 bases from J, with 8 bases between. The CDR3 coding sequence is TGTGCCAGCAGCTTGACAGATCACAATCAGCCCCAGCATTTT. Residues: CASSLTDHNQPQHF. Full variable domain (missing parts from reference TRBV5-4 and TRBJ1-5): ETGVTQSPTHLIKTRGQQVTLRCSSQSGHNTVSWYQQALGQGPQFIFQYYREEENGRGNFPPRFSGLQFPNYSSELNVNALELDDSALYLCASSLTDHNQPQHFGDGTRLSIL.

The chain employs TRBV20-1 and TRBJ1-2; D is ambiguous. Germline lookup yields CDR1 DFQATT and CDR2 SNEGSKA (reference sequence). The germline V and J ends were trimmed by 1 base and 4 bases, with 1 base remaining between them. CDR3 length: 10 amino acids. CDR3 bases: TGCAGTGCTAGAGTCTATGGCTACACCTTC. Translated, it gives CSARVYGYTF.

The chain has TRBV5-1 and TRBJ1-1; D is undetermined. V lost 2 bases and J lost 5, with 10 bases in between. CDR1 SGHRS and CDR2 YFSETQ come from the germline V gene. The CDR3 spans 13 residues. DNA of the CDR3: TGCGCCAGCAGCTTAGATTCGATTACTGAAGCTTTCTTT. Translated: CASSLDSITEAFF.

The V gene is TRBV10-3, the J gene TRBJ2-1, with D maybe TRBD2 (6 bases). Germline values: CDR1 ENHRY, CDR2 SYGVKD. This CDR3 comprises 15 residues. The V end was cut by 4 bases, the J end by 5 bases, with 15 bases between. The CDR3, as DNA: TGTGCCATCAGTGCCGTTGCGGGACCCAACAATGAGCAGTTCTTC. Its translation is CAISAVAGPNNEQFF.

The chain combines TRBV10-3 with TRBJ1-4, with D perhaps TRBD1 (5 bases). CDR3 length: 16 residues. Germline CDR1 and CDR2: ENHRY and SYGVKD. V lost 2 bases and J 3 bases, leaving 13 bases between the germline ends. CDR3 nucleotides: TGTGCCATCAGTGAGAGGGGTTTGGGCGCTAATGAAAAACTGTTTTTT. This encodes CAISERGLGANEKLFF.

The gene calls are TRBV11-3 and TRBJ2-5; no firm D call. The CDR3 has 11 amino acids. V was shortened by 0 bases and J by 5 bases, with 1 base between the two germline ends. Germline CDR1 is SGHNT and CDR2 is YENEEA. The CDR3 loop reads CASSLEETQYF. In DNA form, the CDR3 reads TGTGCCAGCAGCTTAGAGGAGACCCAGTACTTC.

V and J are TRBV5-4 and TRBJ2-3; D ambiguous. CDR1 SGHNT and CDR2 YYREEE come from the germline V gene (reference sequence). This CDR3 has 15 amino acids. V was shortened by 3 bases and J by 3 bases, with 14 bases between the two germline ends. This CDR3 is CASSSKTYSTDTQYF. CDR3 coding DNA: TGTGCCAGCAGCTCGAAAACTTACTCTACAGATACGCAGTATTTT.

The table lists this clone with a few counts. The chain is built from TRBV9 and TRBJ1-2; no firm D call. The CDR3 has 15 residues. V was cut by 0 bases and J by 2 bases, with 11 bases left in between. Germline assignment: CDR1 SGDLS and CDR2 YYNGEE. The CDR3 here is CASSVVSDVNYGYTF. CDR3 nucleotide sequence: TGTGCCAGCAGCGTAGTATCTGACGTAAACTATGGCTACACCTTC. The variable domain in full, with the rest retrieved from reference TRBV9 and TRBJ1-2, is DSGVTQTPKHLITATGQRVTLRCSPRSGDLSVYWYQQSLDQGLQFLIQYYNGEERAKGNILERFSAQQFPDLHSELNLSSLELGDSALYFCASSVVSDVNYGYTFGSGTRLTVV.

The rearrangement links TRBV2 to TRBJ2-7; no clear D gene. Per germline, CDR1 SNHLY and CDR2 FYNNEI. The germline V and J ends were trimmed by 4 bases and 2 bases, with 9 bases remaining between them. CDR3 length: 13 residues. CDR3 in DNA: TGTGCCAGCAGTGTGAGACGCCCCTACGAGCAGTACTTC. It encodes CASSVRRPYEQYF.

A note on this clone: The sample has other DNA sequences that encode this CDR3 too. This rearrangement joins TRBV6-5 to TRBJ2-3; D is uncertain. V was clipped by 0 bases and J by 0 bases, with 4 bases between them. The CDR3 consists of 14 residues. Germline CDR1 reads MNHEY; CDR2 reads SVGAGI. CDR3 nucleotide sequence: TGTGCCAGCAGTTACTCCCGTAGCACAGATACGCAGTATTTT. Amino acid sequence: CASSYSRSTDTQYF.

The chain uses TRBV5-1 and TRBJ1-1; 9 bases fit TRBD1. J was trimmed by 0 bases and V by 0 bases; bases with no gene match: 3. Germline V gene data show CDR1 as SGHRS and CDR2 as YFSETQ. The CDR3 sequence is 16 residues long. The CDR3 region is CASSLGTGVMNTEAFF. CDR3 sequence (DNA): TGCGCCAGCAGCTTGGGGACAGGGGTCATGAACACTGAAGCTTTCTTT.

The chain is built from TRBV23-1 and TRBJ2-3, with 9 bases identical to TRBD1. TRBV23-1 is recorded as an ORF, its role being uncertain. With 4 bases clipped from V and 2 bases from J, the junction kept 10 bases outside the gene matches. The CDR3 has 17 amino acids. The CDR3 here is CASSLCGGTGLTDTQYF. CDR3 nucleotides: TGCGCCAGCAGTCTATGCGGTGGGACAGGGCTCACAGATACGCAGTATTTT.

This rearrangement joins TRBV4-2 to TRBJ2-7; D ambiguous. Trimming took off 5 bases at V and 5 bases at J, with 10 bases between the two ends. Germline CDR1 reads LGHNA; CDR2 reads YNFKEQ. The CDR3 covers 12 residues. This CDR3 is CASSLRHDEQYF. In DNA, the CDR3 is TGTGCCAGCAGCTTGCGCCACGACGAGCAGTACTTC.

This clone appeared a single time. The CDR3 here is CASSLDHVGANTEAFF. The CDR3 DNA reads TGCGCCAGCAGCTTGGATCACGTTGGGGCGAACACTGAAGCTTTCTTT. The chain employs TRBV5-1 and TRBJ1-1; tentative D call: TRBD1 (5 bases). The length of the CDR3 is 16 residues. Germline CDR1 is SGHRS and CDR2 is YFSETQ. Trimming pared 0 bases from V and 1 base from J, leaving 13 bases between.

This chain joins TRBV18 and TRBJ1-1; 10 bases match TRBD1. Germline V gene data show CDR1 as KGHSH and CDR2 as LQKENI. The length of the CDR3 is 13 residues. V lost 3 bases to trimming and J lost 7 bases; unmatched junction nucleotides: 2. The CDR3 DNA sequence: TGTGCCAGCTCACCTGGGACAGGGGTTGAAGCTTTCTTT. It is translated as CASSPGTGVEAFF.

V and J are TRBV5-1 and TRBJ2-7, with D perhaps given as TRBD1 or TRBD2 (5 bases each). Per the germline V gene, CDR1 is SGHRS and CDR2 is YFSETQ. The CDR3 has 17 residues. The V and J ends lost 7 bases and 3 bases respectively, with 26 bases between them. This CDR3 reads CASAAASGPTYLYEQYF. CDR3 nucleotide sequence: TGCGCCAGCGCAGCAGCCTCGGGACCGACTTACCTCTACGAGCAGTACTTC.

The chain joins TRBV7-9 to TRBJ2-1; no definite D call. CDR1 is SEHNR, CDR2 FQNEAQ, per germline (reference sequence). The germline V and J ends were trimmed by 1 base and 0 bases, with 10 bases remaining between them. The CDR3 runs to 16 residues. This CDR3 reads CASSLVRRISYNEQFF. In DNA form, the CDR3 reads TGTGCCAGCAGCTTAGTCCGTCGGATCTCCTACAATGAGCAGTTCTTC. The full variable domain, with the rest looked up from reference TRBV7-9 and TRBJ2-1, is DTGVSQNPRHKITKRGQNVTFRCDPISEHNRLYWYRQTLGQGPEFLTYFQNEAQLEKSRLLSDRFSAERPKGSFSTLEIQRTEQGDSAMYLCASSLVRRISYNEQFFGPGTRLTVL.